The clone carrying this T cell receptor (beta chain) came up a few times. Its specificity is not known. Germline V CDR1 and CDR2: DFQATT, SNEGSKA (reference sequence). This CDR3 has 14 residues. The V and J ends lost 6 bases and 3 bases, in that order; junction bases with no gene match: 10. This sample was taken from a study of T cell repertoires in cytomegalovirus infection. Study context: Matching HLA type, along with CMV infection, was indicated by public TCR beta signatures. Study-wide findings and caveats: The study found HLA-C-restricted CMV-specific TCR beta clonotypes dominating the ex vivo response. The cumulative frequency of public TCR beta families distinguished individuals who carried CMV together with the relevant HLA.

TCRdb reprocessed the reads with MiXCR, giving one entry per CDR3 protein. The repertoire holds some 150,000 distinct CDR3 sequences, with 30% to 40% as singletons. The V call is TRBV20-1, the J call TRBJ1-1; 7 nucleotides line up with TRBD1. Here the sequenced sample was CD8+ T cells from cultured PBMCs, taken from culture after CMV antigen stimulation. The clonotype was recovered from a human donor in good health (CMV status not recorded). Some clones in this sample may be carry-over from other donors' samples. DNA of the CDR3: TGCAGTGCACCCCGACAGGGAATGTACACTGAAGCTTTCTTT. Translating gives CSAPRQGMYTEAFF.